The T cell receptor beta chain described here comes from a study of CD8 T cells in ankylosing spondylitis. Study conclusions and caveats: There was reportedly significant enrichment of clones that were disease-linked in matched ankylosing spondylitis synovial fluid. The disease-linked clones had a CD8+ phenotype and low blood frequencies.

This clonotype has ten or more counts. Its target is unknown. The CDR3 length is 15 residues. In germline, CDR1 is WSHSY, CDR2 SAAADI. The germline V and J ends were trimmed by 1 base and 4 bases, with 12 bases remaining between them. TCRdb called the 5' RACE reads again in MiXCR, with one record for every CDR3 protein. The sample comprises around 300,000 distinct CDR3 sequences, 11% of which are singletons, and roughly 9.2% rests with the top ten. The source is a female donor with ankylosing spondylitis or in good health (not recorded which). This chain joins TRBV10-2 and TRBJ2-3; D remains ambiguous. Sequences were obtained from blood, either unsorted or a sorted T cell fraction (not recorded which). The CDR3 spells CASSEYGRLADTQYF. The CDR3 nucleotides read TGCGCCAGCAGTGAGTACGGCAGGTTAGCAGATACGCAGTATTTT.